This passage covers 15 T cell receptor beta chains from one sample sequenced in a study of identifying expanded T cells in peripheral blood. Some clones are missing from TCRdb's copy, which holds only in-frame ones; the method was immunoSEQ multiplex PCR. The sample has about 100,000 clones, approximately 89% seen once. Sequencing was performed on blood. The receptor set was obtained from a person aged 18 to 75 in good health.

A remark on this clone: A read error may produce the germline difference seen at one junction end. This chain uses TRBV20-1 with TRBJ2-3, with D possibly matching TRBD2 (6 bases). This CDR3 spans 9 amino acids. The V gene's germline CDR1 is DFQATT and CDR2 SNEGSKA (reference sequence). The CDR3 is CSARPQEGF. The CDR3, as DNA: TGCAGTGCTAGACCCCAGGAGGGCTTT.

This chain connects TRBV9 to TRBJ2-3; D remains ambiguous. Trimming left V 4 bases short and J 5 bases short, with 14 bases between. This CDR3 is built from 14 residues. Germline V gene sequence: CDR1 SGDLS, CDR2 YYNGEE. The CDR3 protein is CASSRQSLKDTQYF. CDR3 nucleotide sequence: TGTGCCAGCAGCCGCCAGTCCTTAAAAGATACGCAGTATTTT.

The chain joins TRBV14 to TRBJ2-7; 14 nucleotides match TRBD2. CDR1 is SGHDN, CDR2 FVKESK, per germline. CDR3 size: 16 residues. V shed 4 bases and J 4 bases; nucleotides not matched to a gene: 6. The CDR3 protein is CASSPGLAGVSYEQYF. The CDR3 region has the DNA TGTGCCAGCAGCCCGGGACTAGCGGGAGTATCGTACGAGCAGTACTTC.

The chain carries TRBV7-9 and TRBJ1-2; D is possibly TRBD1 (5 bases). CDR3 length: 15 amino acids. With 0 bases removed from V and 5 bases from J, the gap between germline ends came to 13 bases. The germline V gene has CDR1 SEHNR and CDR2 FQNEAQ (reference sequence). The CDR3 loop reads CASSLAVGGTYGYTF. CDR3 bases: TGTGCCAGCAGCTTAGCGGTTGGAGGGACGTATGGCTACACCTTC.

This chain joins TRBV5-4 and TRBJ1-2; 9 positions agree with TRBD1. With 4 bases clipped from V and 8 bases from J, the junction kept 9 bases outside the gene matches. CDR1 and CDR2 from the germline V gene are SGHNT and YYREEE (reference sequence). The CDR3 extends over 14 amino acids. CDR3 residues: CASSRPGTGNGYTF. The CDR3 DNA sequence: TGTGCCAGCAGCCGTCCCGGGACAGGGAACGGCTACACCTTC.

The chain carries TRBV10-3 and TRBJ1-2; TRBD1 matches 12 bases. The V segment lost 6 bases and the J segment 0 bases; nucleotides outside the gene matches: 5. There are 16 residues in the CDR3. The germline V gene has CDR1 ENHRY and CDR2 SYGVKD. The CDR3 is CAISRDRGRTNYGYTF. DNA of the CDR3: TGTGCCATCAGCCGGGACAGGGGGCGAACTAACTATGGCTACACCTTC.

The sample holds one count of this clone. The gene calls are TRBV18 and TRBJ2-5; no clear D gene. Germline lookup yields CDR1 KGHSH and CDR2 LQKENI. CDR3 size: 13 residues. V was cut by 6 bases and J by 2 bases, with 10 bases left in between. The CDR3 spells CASSSVLQETQYF. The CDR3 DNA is TGTGCCAGCTCGTCAGTGTTGCAAGAGACCCAGTACTTC.

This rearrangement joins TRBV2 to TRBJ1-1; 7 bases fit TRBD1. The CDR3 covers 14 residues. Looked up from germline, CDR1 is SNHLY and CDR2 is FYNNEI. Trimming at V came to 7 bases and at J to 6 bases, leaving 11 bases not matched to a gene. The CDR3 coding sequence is TGTGCCAGCATGGCCGGGACAGTATTCGCTGAAGCTTTCTTT. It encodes CASMAGTVFAEAFF. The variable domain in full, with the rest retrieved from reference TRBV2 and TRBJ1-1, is EPEVTQTPSHQVTQMGQEVILRCVPISNHLYFYWYRQILGQKVEFLVSFYNNEISEKSEIFDDQFSVERPDGSNFTLKIRSTKLEDSAMYFCASMAGTVFAEAFFGQGTRLTVV.

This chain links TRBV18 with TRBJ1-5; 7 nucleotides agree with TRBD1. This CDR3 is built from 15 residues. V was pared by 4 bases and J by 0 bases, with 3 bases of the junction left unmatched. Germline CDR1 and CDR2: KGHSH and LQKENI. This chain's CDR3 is CASSLGTDSNQPQHF. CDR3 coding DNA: TGTGCCAGCTCACTGGGGACAGATAGCAATCAGCCCCAGCATTTT.

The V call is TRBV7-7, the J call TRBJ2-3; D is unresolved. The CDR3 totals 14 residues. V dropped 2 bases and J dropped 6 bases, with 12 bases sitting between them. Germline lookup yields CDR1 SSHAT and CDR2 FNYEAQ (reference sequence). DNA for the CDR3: TGTGCCAGCAGCTTACAGGTCGGCGCGGATACGCAGTATTTT. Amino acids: CASSLQVGADTQYF.

This chain's CDR3 is CASSPARAGGTGELFF. CDR3 DNA: TGTGCCAGCAGCCCGGCCCGCGCGGGAGGGACCGGGGAGCTGTTTTTT. The chain joins TRBV7-2 to TRBJ2-2, with 9 bases lining up with TRBD2. V trimming: 5 bases; J trimming: 5 bases; junction bases outside the gene matches: 9. The CDR3 loop spans 16 amino acids. CDR1 and CDR2 from the germline V gene are SGHTA and FQGNSA. Filled out from reference TRBV7-2 and TRBJ2-2, the complete variable domain reads GAGVSQSPSNKVTEKGKDVELRCDPISGHTALYWYRQSLGQGLEFLIYFQGNSAPDKSGLPSDRFSAERTGGSVSTLTIQRTQQEDSAVYLCASSPARAGGTGELFFGEGSRLTVL.

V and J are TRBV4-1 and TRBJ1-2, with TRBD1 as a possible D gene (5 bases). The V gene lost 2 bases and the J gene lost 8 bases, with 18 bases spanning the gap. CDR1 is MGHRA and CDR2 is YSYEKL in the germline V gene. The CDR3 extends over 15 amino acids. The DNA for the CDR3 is TGCGCCAGCAGCCAACTTAACATGGGGGATGAGGGCTACACCTTC. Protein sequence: CASSQLNMGDEGYTF.

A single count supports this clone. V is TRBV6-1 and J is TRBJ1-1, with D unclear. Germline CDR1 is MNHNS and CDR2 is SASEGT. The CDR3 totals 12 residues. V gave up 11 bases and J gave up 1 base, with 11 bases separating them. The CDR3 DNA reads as TGTGCCGCCCCGAAGGGGAACACTGAAGCTTTCTTT. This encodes CAAPKGNTEAFF.

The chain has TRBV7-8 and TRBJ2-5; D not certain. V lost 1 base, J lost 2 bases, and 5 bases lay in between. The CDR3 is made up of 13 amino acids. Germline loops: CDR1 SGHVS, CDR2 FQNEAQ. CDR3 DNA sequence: TGTGCCAGCAGCTTAGGGCAGCAAGAGACCCAGTACTTC. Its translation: CASSLGQQETQYF. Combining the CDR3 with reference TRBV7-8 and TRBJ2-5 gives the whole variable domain GAGVSQSPRYKVAKRGQDVALRCDPISGHVSLFWYQQALGQGPEFLTYFQNEAQLDKSGLPSDRFFAERPEGSVSTLKIQRTQQEDSAVYLCASSLGQQETQYFGPGTRLLVL.

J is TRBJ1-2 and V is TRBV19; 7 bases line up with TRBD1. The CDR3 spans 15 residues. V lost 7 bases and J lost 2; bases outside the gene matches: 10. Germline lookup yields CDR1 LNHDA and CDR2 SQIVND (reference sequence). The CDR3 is CASTPRRGRNYGYTF. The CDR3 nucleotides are TGTGCCAGTACCCCCCGTAGGGGGCGAAACTATGGCTACACCTTC.